This TCR beta chain was retrieved from a study of beta chain features in type 1 diabetes. Study-wide findings and caveats: When VDJ junctions were examined, type 1 diabetes patients showed fewer insertions and more deletions.

Comments on this clone: Its antigen is unidentified.

Reverse transcription of all isolated RNA meant that expressed TCRB transcripts were sequenced. The study sequenced naive, central memory and regulatory T cell samples to an average of about 3.9 million reads. TCRdb keeps only in-frame clones here, not all; method: immunoSEQ multiplex PCR. Of 400,000 to 600,000 clones detected, about 30% appear once; the ten largest clones hold 0.06% to 0.07%. The germline V gene encodes CDR1 KGHSH and CDR2 LQKENI. The CDR3 extends over 13 amino acids. Trimming took 3 bases from V and 5 from J, leaving 8 bases between them. Naive, central memory, regulatory and stem cell-like memory cells within the CD4+ compartment were sorted using CD45RO/CCR7/CD25/CD127/CD95/CD27.

Material: naive CD4+ T cells from blood. The sequence derives from a young man in good health. The rearrangement joins TRBV18 to TRBJ2-1, with a tentative D call TRBD1 (5 bases). The CDR3 loop reads CASSPGANNEQFF. CDR3 DNA: TGTGCCAGCTCACCTGGGGCCAACAATGAGCAGTTCTTC.